This T cell receptor (beta chain) was obtained from a study of long-term antiretroviral therapy in people with HIV. General study results and limits: Upon ART, diversity increased but remained lower than transplant donor controls.

Looked up from germline, CDR1 is SGHTA and CDR2 is FQGNSA. The J segment lost 5 bases and the V segment lost 0 bases, leaving 0 bases of the junction unmatched. The CDR3 has 13 amino acids. Regarding this clone: No antigen is known for it.

This was the immunoSEQ v3.0 assay at survey level. The table came from immunoSEQ multiplex PCR; TCRdb's copy has only in-frame clones and leaves some out. Of tens of thousands of clones listed, around 92% are singletons. The TCR sequence derives from a woman between 45 and 65 years old with HIV. V gene TRBV7-2 combines with J gene TRBJ2-5, with 7 positions matching TRBD2. The specimen comprised unsorted PBMCs, sampled 4.4 years after starting antiretroviral therapy. CDR3 DNA: TGTGCCAGCAGCTTAGCGGGGGGGGAGACCCAGTACTTC. Translation gives CASSLAGGETQYF.